Shown below are 19 T cell receptor beta chains from a single sample sequenced in a study of T-cell reconstitution after alpha-beta-depleted transplantation in children (dated by TCRdb to the mid-2010s). What the treatment or condition label conveys for this sample: allogeneic hematopoietic cell transplantation with graft depleted of TCRalphabeta T cells and CD19 B cells. Library preparation was by PCR. Sequencing instrument: Illumina HiSeq 2500. Molecular barcoding was employed in the preparation of TCR libraries, with unique molecular identifiers being used to normalize TCRbeta repertoire quantification. The public reads were run again by TCRdb, first through fastp at Q25 and then through MiXCR, and only productive beta chains were kept. Identical CDR3 protein sequences are pooled into one entry, listed with their most common genes and DNA. The sample records roughly 570,000 distinct CDR3 sequences, approximately 30% of which are singletons. The ten most abundant clones make up 36% of the sample.

The material was PBMCs, obtained before TCRalphabeta/CD19-depleted stem cell transplant. These receptor sequences come from a boy under two years old with Wiskott-Aldrich syndrome, due to receive a stem cell transplant.

The sample holds a few counts of this clonotype. The chain is built from TRBV5-5 and TRBJ2-7; D is possibly TRBD1 (5 bases). Germline CDR1 is SGHKS and CDR2 is YYEKEE (reference sequence). This CDR3 has 15 residues. V lost 4 bases and J 4 bases, leaving 18 bases between the germline ends. The DNA for the CDR3 is TGTGCCAGCAGCCCGGGTTTGCAGGGCTTATACGAGCAGTACTTC. It yields the protein CASSPGLQGLYEQYF.

The chain combines TRBV10-3 with TRBJ2-1; a weak D match, TRBD1 (5 bases). The germline CDR1 and CDR2 sequences are ENHRY and SYGVKD. V lost 0 bases, J lost 6 bases, and 15 bases lay in between. The CDR3 contains 16 residues. For the CDR3, the DNA is TGTGCCATCAGTGAGTCACCGCACAGGAGAAGCAATGAGCAGTTCTTC. Translating it yields CAISESPHRRSNEQFF.

The sample holds a few counts of this clonotype. The rearrangement joins TRBV3-1 to TRBJ1-4; D gene ambiguous. This CDR3 has 13 residues. V lost 3 bases to trimming and J lost 2 bases, with 4 bases between them. Germline V CDR1 and CDR2: LGHDT, YNNKEL (reference sequence). The CDR3 is CASSQGTNEKLFF. The CDR3 region has the DNA TGTGCCAGCAGCCAGGGGACTAATGAAAAACTGTTTTTT.

This clonotype was picked up a small number of times. The chain recombines TRBV29-1 with TRBJ2-2; a weak D match, TRBD2 (5 bases). Germline-derived CDR1 and CDR2 are SQVTM and ANQGSEA. CDR3 length: 14 amino acids. With 5 bases removed from V and 6 bases from J, the gap between germline ends came to 16 bases. This chain's CDR3 is CSVRASSRAGELFF. The CDR3 DNA reads TGCAGCGTTAGGGCGTCTAGCCGAGCCGGGGAGCTGTTTTTT.

The chain is built from TRBV5-1 and TRBJ2-1; the match to TRBD2 covers 7 bases. Germline V CDR1 and CDR2: SGHRS, YFSETQ. V trimming: 3 bases; J trimming: 5 bases; junction bases outside the gene matches: 11. CDR3 length: 16 amino acids. The DNA of the CDR3 is TGCGCCAGCAGCTCGGGCCTCGCGGGAGTACACAATGAGCAGTTCTTC. Translated: CASSSGLAGVHNEQFF.

V is TRBV3-1 and J is TRBJ2-5, with 13 nucleotides matching TRBD2. V gave up 0 bases and J gave up 5 bases; unmatched junction bases: 9. The length of the CDR3 is 18 residues. The germline V gene has CDR1 LGHDT and CDR2 YNNKEL (reference sequence). Here the CDR3 reads CASSQERPGLAGRETQYF. The CDR3 DNA follows: TGTGCCAGCAGCCAAGAGCGACCGGGACTAGCGGGAAGGGAGACCCAGTACTTC.

This clonotype was counted between two and nine times. The chain combines TRBV13 with TRBJ2-6; D perhaps matches TRBD1 (6 bases). V dropped 2 bases and J dropped 3 bases, with 11 bases sitting between them. In germline, CDR1 is PRHDT, CDR2 FYEKMQ (reference sequence). This CDR3 spans 16 amino acids. The CDR3 DNA reads as TGTGCCAGCAGCTTACAAACCAGGGGTGGGGCCAACGTCCTGACTTTC. It encodes CASSLQTRGGANVLTF.

V is TRBV19 and J is TRBJ2-1, with 13 bases matching TRBD2. CDR3 size: 14 residues. J gave up 8 bases and V 9 bases, and 7 bases lay outside the gene matches. CDR1 and CDR2 from the germline V gene are LNHDA and SQIVND (reference sequence). The CDR3 protein is CASRTSGRSDEQFF. CDR3 bases: TGTGCCAGCCGGACTAGCGGGAGATCGGATGAGCAGTTCTTC.

The gene calls are TRBV20-1 and TRBJ2-5; 7 bases agree with TRBD2. This CDR3 has 15 amino acids. Unmatched junction bases numbered 14, after V lost 3 bases and J lost 7 bases. Germline V gene data show CDR1 as DFQATT and CDR2 as SNEGSKA (reference sequence). The CDR3 nucleotides are TGCAGTGCTAGCCCTCTTGCGGGAGTGGCGGGGACCCAGTACTTC. It is translated as CSASPLAGVAGTQYF.

This clonotype was seen a handful of times. The chain joins TRBV10-3 to TRBJ1-2; the match to TRBD1 covers 10 bases. The CDR3 loop spans 13 amino acids. The germline V gene encodes CDR1 ENHRY and CDR2 SYGVKD. V lost 4 bases to trimming and J lost 6 bases; unmatched junction nucleotides: 2. CDR3 coding DNA: TGTGCCATCAGTGGCGGACAGGGGGATGGCTACACCTTC. The encoded protein is CAISGGQGDGYTF.

V and J are TRBV3-1 and TRBJ2-3; possibly TRBD1 for D (5 bases). Per germline, CDR1 LGHDT and CDR2 YNNKEL (reference sequence). Trimming stripped 4 bases from V and 2 bases from J, with 13 bases between. The CDR3 totals 15 residues. CDR3 nucleotides: TGTGCCAGCAGCCTTTCCAGGGCCCTCACAGATACGCAGTATTTT. It yields the protein CASSLSRALTDTQYF.

This chain links TRBV12-3 or TRBV12-4 with TRBJ2-2, with D maybe TRBD2 (6 bases). V gave up 3 bases and J gave up 7 bases, with 15 bases separating them. CDR3 length: 15 amino acids. DNA of the CDR3: TGTGCCAGCAGTTTCTTGGGCGGGAACCTCGGGGAGCTGTTTTTT. As protein: CASSFLGGNLGELFF.

The rearrangement links TRBV27 to TRBJ1-5; 7 bases align to TRBD1. J was trimmed by 6 bases and V by 5 bases; bases with no gene match: 10. The germline V gene encodes CDR1 MNHEY and CDR2 SMNVEV (reference sequence). The CDR3 is 15 amino acids. The CDR3 bases are TGTGCCAGCAGTCCAAATGACAGGGTAATTCAGCCCCAGCATTTT. The encoded protein is CASSPNDRVIQPQHF.

A few counts support this clonotype. The chain has TRBV14 and TRBJ2-7, with D maybe TRBD2 (5 bases). The CDR3 is 13 amino acids. Germline CDR1 is SGHDN and CDR2 is FVKESK. Trimming removed 2 bases from V and 2 bases from J, with 7 bases in between. The CDR3 nucleotides are TGTGCCAGCAGCCAACCCGGGGCCTACGAGCAGTACTTC. It codes for CASSQPGAYEQYF.

The chain carries TRBV20-1 and TRBJ1-1; D gene uncertain. The CDR3 loop spans 13 amino acids. With 3 bases removed from V and 3 bases from J, the gap between germline ends came to 11 bases. Germline CDR1 DFQATT, CDR2 SNEGSKA (reference sequence). The CDR3 coding sequence is TGCAGTGCTAGTCCCCATACCGACACTGAAGCTTTCTTT. As protein: CSASPHTDTEAFF.

This clonotype was recorded a few times. The chain is built from TRBV6-1 and TRBJ1-1; TRBD1 is a possible D gene (5 bases). CDR1 and CDR2 (germline): MNHNS, SASEGT. This CDR3 region has 13 residues. The germline V and J ends were trimmed by 8 bases and 5 bases, with 15 bases remaining between them. The CDR3 DNA sequence: TGTGCCAGCCACCTCAACCGACAGACTGAAGCTTTCTTT. Translating gives CASHLNRQTEAFF.

This clonotype occurred a few times. DNA for the CDR3: TGTGCCAGCAGCCCCAGCGGGATGGGGTACAATGAGCAGTTCTTC. Protein: CASSPSGMGYNEQFF. The rearrangement joins TRBV12-3 or TRBV12-4 to TRBJ2-1; 7 bases agree with TRBD2. The CDR3 sequence is 15 residues long. V lost 6 bases, J lost 4 bases, and 9 bases stayed unmatched.

The rearrangement joins TRBV12-3 or TRBV12-4 to TRBJ1-2; D gene unclear. Trimming cost V 0 bases and J 2 bases, with 10 bases left between them. CDR3 size: 15 residues. In DNA, the CDR3 is TGTGCCAGCAGTTTAGCCGGGCCGGGGAACTATGGCTACACCTTC. Translating gives CASSLAGPGNYGYTF.

The chain has TRBV12-3 or TRBV12-4 and TRBJ1-5; no firm D call. V was shortened by 2 bases and J by 6 bases, with 8 bases between the two germline ends. CDR3 size: 13 residues. This chain's CDR3 is CASSLYPGQPQHF. CDR3 nucleotide sequence: TGTGCCAGCAGTTTATATCCTGGTCAGCCCCAGCATTTT.